This T cell receptor (beta chain) originates from a study of control samples from healthy donors and cancer patients. The V and J ends lost 2 bases and 4 bases respectively, with 15 bases between them. CDR3 length equals 15 residues. The germline V gene encodes CDR1 GTSNPN and CDR2 SVGIG (reference sequence). TCRdb's copy holds only in-frame clones and misses some; the assay was immunoSEQ multiplex PCR. Seen here are more than 100,000 clones, approximately 90% observed once, and the top ten hold 7.8%. This chain connects TRBV30 to TRBJ1-5, with D tentatively TRBD1 (6 bases). This clonotype was sampled from a woman aged 18-29 years in good health. Sequencing used blood. CDR3 nucleotides: TGTGCCTGGAGTCCCGGTCGGACAGAAAATCAGCCCCAGCATTTT. It specifies CAWSPGRTENQPQHF.